This T cell receptor beta chain was obtained from a study of blood T cells in healthy people across ages. In this sample, this clonotype turned up many times. Primed by a sample-barcoded 5' primer and a J-beta primer mix, a second PCR proceeded for about 7 to 11 cycles. One entry per CDR3 protein results from TCRdb running MiXCR on the 5' RACE reads. The table shows some 860,000 distinct CDR3 sequences, with roughly three fifths occurring only once. Germline trimming cut 6 bases from V and 0 bases from J; bases unmatched to any gene: 0. CDR3 length equals 13 residues. Germline CDR1 and CDR2: MRHNA and SNTAGT.

This rearrangement joins TRBV6-4 to TRBJ2-3; the match to TRBD1 covers 7 bases. Sequenced material: blood. This TCR derives from a man aged 40-50 years in good health. Written as DNA, the CDR3 is TGTGCCAGCAGACAGGGGAGCACAGATACGCAGTATTTT. Residues: CASRQGSTDTQYF.